These 8 T cell receptor beta chains were all obtained from the same sample, sequenced in a study of technical replicates of blood from several donors. Produced via immunoSEQ multiplex PCR; TCRdb's table is partial and in-frame only. The sample shows 60,000 to 90,000 clones, around 97% of them seen only once. The sample consisted of T cells isolated from PBMCs. These receptors were collected from a human donor in good health.

In DNA form, the CDR3 reads TGTGCCAGCAGACCGACAGAGAACACTGAAGCTTTCTTT. The encoded protein is CASRPTENTEAFF. The chain links TRBV11-2 to TRBJ1-1, with D possibly being TRBD1 (5 bases). CDR1 and CDR2 from the germline V gene are SGHAT and FQNNGV. The CDR3 loop spans 13 amino acids. With 6 bases removed from V and 1 base from J, the gap between germline ends came to 9 bases.

In this sample, this clone turned up once. The chain links TRBV5-1 to TRBJ2-5; 13 positions agree with TRBD2. This CDR3 comprises 15 residues. The germline V gene has CDR1 SGHRS and CDR2 YFSETQ. Trimming at V came to 2 bases and at J to 3 bases, leaving 1 base not matched to a gene. The CDR3 reads CASSFGLAGEETQYF. CDR3 nucleotides: TGCGCCAGCAGCTTTGGACTAGCGGGGGAAGAGACCCAGTACTTC.

The count of this clone is one. In DNA, the CDR3 is TGTGCCAGCAGCCGGGACACTAACTATGGCTACACCTTC. Protein product: CASSRDTNYGYTF. V and J are TRBV11-3 and TRBJ1-2, with D possibly being TRBD1 (6 bases). V lost 5 bases and J 0 bases, leaving 7 bases between the germline ends. This CDR3 spans 13 amino acids. The germline V gene encodes CDR1 SGHNT and CDR2 YENEEA.

The V gene is TRBV7-9, the J gene TRBJ1-1; 8 bases fit TRBD1. V gave up 5 bases and J gave up 3 bases; unmatched junction bases: 14. Germline CDR1 is SEHNR and CDR2 is FQNEAQ (reference sequence). There are 17 residues in the CDR3. The DNA for the CDR3 is TGTGCCAGCAGCAGACGCCGGGACAGGTTAGGGGACACTGAAGCTTTCTTT. Translation gives CASSRRRDRLGDTEAFF.

The chain combines TRBV2 with TRBJ1-2, with D uncertain. The germline CDR1 and CDR2 sequences are SNHLY and FYNNEI. V dropped 5 bases and J dropped 8 bases, with 12 bases sitting between them. This CDR3 has 12 residues. The CDR3 DNA is TGTGCCAGCAGTCGGGAGGGAGGCGGCTACACCTTC. Its translation is CASSREGGGYTF.

This chain uses TRBV2 with TRBJ2-1; D not resolved. The length of the CDR3 is 11 residues. Trimming stripped 4 bases from V and 6 bases from J, with 4 bases between. From germline, CDR1 is SNHLY and CDR2 FYNNEI. Here the CDR3 DNA reads TGTGCCAGCAGTGTCGTCAATGAGCAGTTCTTC. Its translation is CASSVVNEQFF.

CDR3 DNA sequence: TGTGCCAGCTCACCTATCTCCGGGACAAATGGGGGCTACACCTTC. It translates to CASSPISGTNGGYTF. The chain employs TRBV18 and TRBJ1-2; D is perhaps TRBD1 (6 bases). The germline gives CDR1 KGHSH, CDR2 LQKENI. The V and J ends lost 3 bases and 8 bases respectively, with 19 bases between them. The CDR3 extends over 15 amino acids.

The V gene is TRBV28, the J gene TRBJ1-2; TRBD1 might be the D (5 bases). This CDR3 spans 14 amino acids. The germline CDR1 and CDR2 sequences are MDHEN and SYDVKM. V was cut by 8 bases and J by 4 bases, with 17 bases left in between. The CDR3 spells CASGPPQGFYGYTF. The CDR3 DNA follows: TGTGCCAGCGGCCCGCCGCAGGGCTTCTATGGCTACACCTTC.